Listed here are 8 T cell receptor beta chains from one sample, sequenced in a study of control samples from healthy donors and cancer patients (dated by TCRdb to about 2020). The library relied on the immunoSEQ multiplex PCR assay. TCRdb stores this immuneACCESS table with in-frame sequences only. Part of the clones is absent; in the studies checked, under half of the shortfall reflects unresolved V genes, and no reason is known for the rest. The sample profile shows around 68,000 clones; approximately 83% of them were found once. The ten largest make up 15% to 19% of the sample. The sample comprised blood. The receptors come from a man aged 55 to 70 in good health.

The J gene is TRBJ2-1, the V gene TRBV14; D gene uncertain. Germline V gene lookup returns CDR1 SGHDN and CDR2 FVKESK. The CDR3 covers 13 residues. V was cut by 3 bases and J by 6 bases, with 9 bases left in between. CDR3 region: CASSHQTINEQFF. The CDR3 bases are TGTGCCAGCAGCCACCAGACAATCAATGAGCAGTTCTTC.

This rearrangement joins TRBV19 to TRBJ2-1, with 10 nucleotides matching TRBD1. J was trimmed by 7 bases and V by 1 base; bases with no gene match: 4. Germline lookup yields CDR1 LNHDA and CDR2 SQIVND (reference sequence). CDR3 length: 15 residues. The CDR3 sequence is CASSIGQGARNEQFF. CDR3 nucleotide sequence: TGTGCCAGTAGTATAGGACAGGGGGCTCGTAATGAGCAGTTCTTC.

The genes are TRBV5-1 and TRBJ2-3; D uncertain. Germline CDR1 and CDR2: SGHRS and YFSETQ. CDR3 length equals 14 residues. V was trimmed by 0 bases and J by 2 bases, leaving 7 bases between them. This chain's CDR3 is CASSLDSYTDTQYF. CDR3 nucleotides: TGCGCCAGCAGCTTGGATTCCTACACAGATACGCAGTATTTT.

The chain carries TRBV6-5 and TRBJ2-7; 13 nucleotides match TRBD2. Unmatched junction bases numbered 11, after V lost 8 bases and J lost 7 bases. There are 15 residues in the CDR3. Germline V gene sequence: CDR1 MNHEY, CDR2 SVGAGI. The CDR3 region has the DNA TGTGCCAGCGGGGGACTAGCGGGGTCCAGGAGGGAGCAGTACTTC. Translating gives CASGGLAGSRREQYF.

This chain connects TRBV12-5 to TRBJ2-2; the D is unclear. This CDR3 spans 14 amino acids. The V end lost 1 base, the J end lost 5 bases, and 8 bases lay between the germline ends. Germline assignment: CDR1 LGHNT and CDR2 FRNRAP. CDR3 loop: CASGLDRVTGELFF. CDR3 DNA: TGTGCTAGTGGTTTGGACAGAGTAACCGGGGAGCTGTTTTTT.

As DNA, the CDR3 is TGCAGTGCTATGGGCGATCGGGCCCAGCATTTT. Its protein product is CSAMGDRAQHF. V gene TRBV20-1 combines with J gene TRBJ1-5; no reliable D call. Looked up from germline, CDR1 is DFQATT and CDR2 is SNEGSKA (reference sequence). The CDR3 is 11 amino acids. V dropped 4 bases and J dropped 11 bases, with 12 bases sitting between them.

The gene calls are TRBV30 and TRBJ1-2; no firm D call. Germline values: CDR1 GTSNPN, CDR2 SVGIG (reference sequence). The ends were cut back, 2 bases at V and 4 bases at J, with 8 bases in the middle. This CDR3 contains 12 residues. The CDR3 bases are TGTGCCTGGAGTAAGACGGTCTATGGCTACACCTTC. It yields the protein CAWSKTVYGYTF.

This clone appeared a single time. The chain recombines TRBV5-1 with TRBJ2-3; 7 nucleotides agree with TRBD1. Germline V CDR1 and CDR2: SGHRS, YFSETQ. The V segment lost 8 bases and the J segment 1 base; nucleotides outside the gene matches: 10. CDR3 length: 15 residues. The CDR3 spells CASGQDNVGTDTQYF. The CDR3, as DNA: TGCGCCAGTGGACAGGACAATGTGGGCACAGATACGCAGTATTTT.